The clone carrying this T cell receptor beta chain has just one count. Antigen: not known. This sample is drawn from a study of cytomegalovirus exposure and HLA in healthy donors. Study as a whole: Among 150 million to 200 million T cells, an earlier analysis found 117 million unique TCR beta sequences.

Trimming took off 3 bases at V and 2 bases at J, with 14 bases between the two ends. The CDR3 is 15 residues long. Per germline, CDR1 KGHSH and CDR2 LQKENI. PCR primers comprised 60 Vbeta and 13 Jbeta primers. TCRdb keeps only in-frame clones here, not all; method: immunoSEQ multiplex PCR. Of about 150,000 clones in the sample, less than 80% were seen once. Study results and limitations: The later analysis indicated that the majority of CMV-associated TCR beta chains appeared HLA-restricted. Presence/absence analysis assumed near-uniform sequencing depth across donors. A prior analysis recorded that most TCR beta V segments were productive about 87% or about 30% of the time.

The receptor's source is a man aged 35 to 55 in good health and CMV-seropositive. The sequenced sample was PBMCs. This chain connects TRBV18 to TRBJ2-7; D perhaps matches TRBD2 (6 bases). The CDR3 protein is CASSPSGSYTYEQYF. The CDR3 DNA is TGTGCCAGCTCACCTAGCGGATCATATACCTACGAGCAGTACTTC.